This T cell receptor (beta chain) was profiled in a study of CD4 T cells in relation to SARS-CoV-2 and coronaviruses. The wider study: TCR beta CDR3s were sequenced after approximately ten-day antigen culture of PBMCs.

Study results and limitations: This crossreactivity analysis covered spike protein alone, no other viral proteins.

The V gene's germline CDR1 is SQVTM and CDR2 ANQGSEA. With 1 base removed from V and 0 bases from J, the gap between germline ends came to 16 bases. The CDR3 spans 17 residues. Comment on this clone: Its target is unknown.

Before the COVID-19 pandemic, during about 2011-2019, CD4+ T cells were taken from unexposed donors. CD4+ T cells were isolated from the cells after about ten days of culture. Testing used SARS-CoV-2 S/N and four cold-coronavirus spikes on unexposed-donor CD4+ T cells, cells permitting. On days 3 and 7, cultures got half fresh IL-2 medium. Some clones are missing from TCRdb's copy, which holds only in-frame ones; the method was immunoSEQ multiplex PCR. This table has fewer than 25,000 clones, around four fifths appearing once. Sequenced: CD4+ T cells from PBMCs, cultured in vitro. The genes are TRBV29-1 and TRBJ2-1, with D perhaps matching TRBD2 (6 bases). The sequence was obtained from a human donor in good health. This CDR3 reads CSVEGAGTFYSYNEQFF. In DNA, the CDR3 is TGCAGCGTTGAAGGGGCCGGGACTTTTTACTCCTACAATGAGCAGTTCTTC.